This T cell receptor (beta chain) derives from a study of blood T cell repertoires in COVID-19. This clone was recorded only once. Sequencing used immunoSEQ multiplex PCR; TCRdb keeps in-frame clones, though not all of them. The sample has about 180,000 clones; 70% to 90% are singletons. Trimming took 0 bases from V and 2 from J, leaving 7 bases between them. CDR3 length: 14 amino acids. In germline, CDR1 is SGHRS, CDR2 YFSETQ. Sequenced material: peripheral blood. V gene TRBV5-1 combines with J gene TRBJ2-3, with D possibly being TRBD1 (5 bases). This sequence originates from a man aged 18 to 29 who had recovered from COVID-19. The DNA for the CDR3 is TGCGCCAGCAGCTTGGAGGACATCACAGATACGCAGTATTTT. Translating gives CASSLEDITDTQYF.